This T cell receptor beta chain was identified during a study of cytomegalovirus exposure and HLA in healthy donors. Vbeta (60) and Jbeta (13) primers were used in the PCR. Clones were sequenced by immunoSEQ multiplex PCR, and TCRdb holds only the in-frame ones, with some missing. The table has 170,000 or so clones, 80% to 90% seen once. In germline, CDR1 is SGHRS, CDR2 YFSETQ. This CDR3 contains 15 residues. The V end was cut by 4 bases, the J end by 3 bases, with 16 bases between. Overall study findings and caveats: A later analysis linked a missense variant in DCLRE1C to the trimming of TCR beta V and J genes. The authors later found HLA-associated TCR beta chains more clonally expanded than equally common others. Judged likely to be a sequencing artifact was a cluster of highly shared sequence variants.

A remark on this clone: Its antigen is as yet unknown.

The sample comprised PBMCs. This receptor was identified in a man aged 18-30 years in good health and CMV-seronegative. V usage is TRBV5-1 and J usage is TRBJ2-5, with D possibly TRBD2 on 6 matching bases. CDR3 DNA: TGCGCCAGCAGCGTAGCGGCGGAGCCGGAAGAGACCCAGTACTTC. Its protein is CASSVAAEPEETQYF.